One and the same sample provided the 10 T cell receptor beta chains below, sequenced in a study of T cells in localized non-small cell lung cancer (dated by TCRdb to the early 2020s). The library relied on the immunoSEQ multiplex PCR assay. Drawn from immuneACCESS, this table holds only the in-frame rearrangements with V and J called that TCRdb kept. Clones are partly lost; checked studies trace under half to an unresolved V gene and leave the rest unexplained. Recorded for this sample are 50,000 to 55,000 clones; roughly 84% of them occurred a single time. About 17% of the sample lies in the top ten. Sequencing was performed on peripheral blood mononuclear cells, taken before any cancer treatment. The receptors here all came from a man aged 40-75 years with stage III lung adenocarcinoma.

This chain uses TRBV19 with TRBJ1-2; D call uncertain. The V end lost 0 bases, the J end lost 3 bases, and 5 bases lay between the germline ends. Germline values: CDR1 LNHDA, CDR2 SQIVND (reference sequence). The CDR3 sequence is 13 residues long. The DNA of the CDR3 is TGTGCCAGTAGTATAGATCGCGACTATGGCTACACCTTC. As protein: CASSIDRDYGYTF.

This chain joins TRBV11-2 and TRBJ2-4; TRBD1 agrees at 9 bases. Germline CDR1 SGHAT, CDR2 FQNNGV. The trim removed 4 bases at V and 0 bases at J, leaving 4 bases unmatched. CDR3 size: 16 residues. The CDR3 DNA reads TGTGCCAGCAGCTACGACAGGGGGGCAGCCAAAAACATTCAGTACTTC. Its protein product is CASSYDRGAAKNIQYF.

This rearrangement joins TRBV7-3 to TRBJ1-1, with 8 bases lining up with TRBD1. The CDR3 runs 14 residues. V was clipped by 4 bases and J by 5 bases; unmatched bases: 6. Germline CDR1 SGHTA, CDR2 FQGTGA. The CDR3 spells CASSSSDRVTEAFF. CDR3 nucleotides: TGTGCCAGCAGCTCCTCGGACAGGGTAACTGAAGCTTTCTTT.

This clone came up a few times. The V gene is TRBV18, the J gene TRBJ1-1, with 9 nucleotides matching TRBD1. The CDR3 contains 16 residues. J lost 0 bases, V lost 5 bases, and 7 bases had no gene match. Per germline, CDR1 KGHSH and CDR2 LQKENI. CDR3 sequence: CASSGGTGRMNTEAFF. CDR3 nucleotide sequence: TGTGCCAGCTCAGGCGGGACAGGGCGAATGAACACTGAAGCTTTCTTT.

Only one count was recorded for this clone. The J gene is TRBJ1-1, the V gene TRBV6-6, with 7 bases lining up with TRBD1. The CDR3 spans 14 residues. The V gene end was trimmed by 7 bases and the J gene end by 4 bases; junction bases not matched to a gene: 9. CDR1 and CDR2 (germline): MNHNY, SVGAGI (reference sequence). CDR3 coding DNA: TGTGCCAGCAACCAACAGGGGAGAGCCACTGAAGCTTTCTTT. This encodes CASNQQGRATEAFF.

The genes are TRBV13 and TRBJ2-1, with D unresolved. Germline V lookup: CDR1 PRHDT, CDR2 FYEKMQ (reference sequence). The ends were cut back, 2 bases at V and 5 bases at J, with 7 bases in the middle. This CDR3 is built from 13 residues. CDR3 sequence reads: CASSLFLNNEQFF. In nucleotides, the CDR3 is TGTGCCAGCAGCTTATTCCTGAACAATGAGCAGTTCTTC.

This clone was recorded only once. The V call is TRBV4-1, the J call TRBJ2-3; maybe TRBD2 (5 bases). Germline V gene data show CDR1 as MGHRA and CDR2 as YSYEKL. The CDR3 totals 16 residues. Trimming cost V 5 bases and J 2 bases, with 17 bases left between them. CDR3: CASSLHGVDYTDTQYF. In DNA form, the CDR3 reads TGCGCCAGCAGCTTGCACGGGGTCGATTACACAGATACGCAGTATTTT.

There are a few counts of this clone. The J gene is TRBJ2-7, the V gene TRBV7-2, with D unclear. V shed 3 bases and J shed 2 bases, with 8 bases lying between them. CDR3 length: 13 amino acids. Germline V gene lookup returns CDR1 SGHTA and CDR2 FQGNSA. CDR3 DNA sequence: TGTGCCAGCAGCTTCCACAGAACCTACGAGCAGTACTTC. Amino acid sequence: CASSFHRTYEQYF.

V gene TRBV5-1 combines with J gene TRBJ1-2; TRBD1 agrees at 8 bases. The V gene end was trimmed by 0 bases and the J gene end by 6 bases; junction bases not matched to a gene: 7. Germline V lookup: CDR1 SGHRS, CDR2 YFSETQ. This CDR3 comprises 15 residues. This CDR3 reads CASSLDQGAGNGYTF. The DNA for the CDR3 is TGCGCCAGCAGCTTGGACCAGGGGGCGGGCAATGGCTACACCTTC.

V is TRBV10-2 and J is TRBJ2-5, with D unclear. V lost 2 bases and J lost 7, with 11 bases in between. This CDR3 contains 13 residues. Germline V gives CDR1 WSHSY, CDR2 SAAADI. The CDR3 loop reads CASSEHQLGTQYF. DNA of the CDR3: TGCGCCAGCAGTGAGCACCAACTGGGGACCCAGTACTTC.